These T cell receptor beta chains were read from a single sample in a study of CD8 T cells in ankylosing spondylitis. TCRdb re-called the 5' RACE reads through MiXCR, storing one row per CDR3 protein. The sample includes 700,000 to 1,000,000 distinct CDR3 sequences, roughly 12% of them seen just once. Sequenced: blood, either unsorted or a sorted T cell fraction (not recorded which). The source is a male donor with ankylosing spondylitis. Each CDR3 is given with its conserved first and last residue. Each record gives: CDR3 protein, CDR3 DNA, clone size, V gene, J gene, D gene. D genes are given only for firm matches. Rows may omit the clone size; those that give it use once, few, many or a size class.

cdr3_aa: CASSQDLAGGYSYEQYF; cdr3_nt: TGCGCCAGCAGCCAGGATTTAGCGGGGGGGTACTCCTACGAGCAGTACTTC; clone_size: -; v_call: TRBV4-3; j_call: TRBJ2-7; d_call: TRBD2
cdr3_aa: CASNTGQLRRNTIYF; cdr3_nt: TGTGCCAGCAATACAGGACAGTTGAGAAGAAACACCATATATTTT; clone_size: -; v_call: TRBV7-9; j_call: TRBJ1-3; d_call: -
cdr3_aa: CASSQSWREGPNEQFF; cdr3_nt: TGTGCCAGCAGCCAATCTTGGCGGGAGGGCCCAAATGAGCAGTTCTTC; clone_size: -; v_call: TRBV3-1; j_call: TRBJ2-1; d_call: TRBD2
cdr3_aa: CASRLDGYNEQFF; cdr3_nt: TGTGCCAGCAGACTTGACGGATACAATGAGCAGTTCTTC; clone_size: few; v_call: TRBV6-1; j_call: TRBJ2-1; d_call: -
cdr3_aa: CASSRPGGGNTDTQYF; cdr3_nt: TGTGCCAGCAGCCGCCCCGGGGGGGGCAATACAGATACGCAGTATTTT; clone_size: -; v_call: TRBV4-2; j_call: TRBJ2-3; d_call: TRBD2
cdr3_aa: CASITLRVYEQYF; cdr3_nt: TGTGCCAGCATCACCCTCCGGGTATACGAGCAGTACTTC; clone_size: -; v_call: TRBV7-2; j_call: TRBJ2-7; d_call: -
cdr3_aa: CASSYGQGGRELFF; cdr3_nt: TGCGCCAGCAGCTACGGACAGGGGGGCAGGGAGCTGTTTTTT; clone_size: few; v_call: TRBV5-1; j_call: TRBJ2-2; d_call: TRBD1
cdr3_aa: CSASQGPFQPQHF; cdr3_nt: TGCAGTGCTAGCCAGGGACCCTTTCAGCCCCAGCATTTT; clone_size: many; v_call: TRBV20-1; j_call: TRBJ1-5; d_call: -
cdr3_aa: CASSFPGTGTYEQYF; cdr3_nt: TGTGCCAGCAGCTTCCCCGGGACAGGAACCTACGAGCAGTACTTC; clone_size: -; v_call: TRBV7-2; j_call: TRBJ2-7; d_call: TRBD1
cdr3_aa: CASSLAGGPPDTQYF; cdr3_nt: TGTGCCAGCAGCTTAGCGGGAGGGCCCCCAGATACGCAGTATTTT; clone_size: -; v_call: TRBV7-8; j_call: TRBJ2-3; d_call: TRBD2
cdr3_aa: CSASTGGREKLFF; cdr3_nt: TGCAGTGCGTCTACAGGGGGGAGAGAAAAACTGTTTTTT; clone_size: few; v_call: TRBV20-1; j_call: TRBJ1-4; d_call: TRBD1
cdr3_aa: CASSLAFAGGGGETQYF; cdr3_nt: TGTGCCAGCAGCTTAGCGTTCGCGGGAGGCGGCGGGGAGACCCAGTACTTC; clone_size: -; v_call: TRBV7-2; j_call: TRBJ2-5; d_call: TRBD2
cdr3_aa: CASSPTRYSYEQYF; cdr3_nt: TGTGCCAGCAGTCCCACAAGATACTCCTACGAGCAGTACTTC; clone_size: many; v_call: TRBV27; j_call: TRBJ2-7; d_call: -
cdr3_aa: CASSVRDRGRGEQFF; cdr3_nt: TGCGCCAGCAGCGTCCGGGACAGGGGGCGAGGTGAGCAGTTCTTC; clone_size: -; v_call: TRBV5-1; j_call: TRBJ2-1; d_call: TRBD1
cdr3_aa: CSASHHGEPASGLHF; cdr3_nt: TGCAGTGCTAGTCATCACGGAGAGCCGGCGAGTGGCCTCCACTTT; clone_size: -; v_call: TRBV20-1; j_call: TRBJ1-6; d_call: -
cdr3_aa: CSASQDSHLNQPQHF; cdr3_nt: TGCAGTGCTAGTCAGGACTCCCACTTGAATCAGCCCCAGCATTTT; clone_size: many; v_call: TRBV20-1; j_call: TRBJ1-5; d_call: -
cdr3_aa: CSAEDRSKETQYF; cdr3_nt: TGCAGTGCTGAGGACAGGTCAAAAGAGACCCAGTACTTC; clone_size: many; v_call: TRBV20-1; j_call: TRBJ2-5; d_call: TRBD1
cdr3_aa: CAISDYDSSSSYNEQFF; cdr3_nt: TGTGCCATCAGTGATTACGATTCCTCTAGCTCCTACAATGAGCAGTTCTTC; clone_size: many; v_call: TRBV10-3; j_call: TRBJ2-1; d_call: -
cdr3_aa: CASSLDIAGYNEQFF; cdr3_nt: TGCGCCAGCAGCTTGGACATAGCGGGGTACAATGAGCAGTTCTTC; clone_size: few; v_call: TRBV5-1; j_call: TRBJ2-1; d_call: TRBD2
cdr3_aa: CSASFQGNYGYTF; cdr3_nt: TGCAGTGCTAGTTTCCAAGGAAACTATGGCTACACCTTC; clone_size: few; v_call: TRBV20-1; j_call: TRBJ1-2; d_call: -
cdr3_aa: CASSLDGTWTGELFF; cdr3_nt: TGTGCCAGCAGTTTAGATGGGACGTGGACCGGGGAGCTGTTTTTT; clone_size: many; v_call: TRBV12-3/TRBV12-4; j_call: TRBJ2-2; d_call: -
cdr3_aa: CASTKARNYGYTF; cdr3_nt: TGTGCCAGCACTAAAGCCCGGAACTATGGCTACACCTTC; clone_size: -; v_call: TRBV6-6; j_call: TRBJ1-2; d_call: -
cdr3_aa: CSVLDRPYEQYF; cdr3_nt: TGCAGCGTACTGGACAGGCCCTACGAGCAGTACTTC; clone_size: few; v_call: TRBV29-1; j_call: TRBJ2-7; d_call: TRBD1
cdr3_aa: CASSLDLGWTGELFF; cdr3_nt: TGTGCCAGCAGCTTAGATCTTGGATGGACCGGGGAGCTGTTTTTT; clone_size: -; v_call: TRBV11-2; j_call: TRBJ2-2; d_call: -
cdr3_aa: CASSSSGTRQYF; cdr3_nt: TGTGCCAGCAGCTCCTCCGGGACTAGACAGTATTTT; clone_size: few; v_call: TRBV9; j_call: TRBJ2-3; d_call: TRBD2
cdr3_aa: CASSATGGNGYTF; cdr3_nt: TGTGCCAGCAGCGCCACAGGGGGGAATGGCTACACCTTC; clone_size: -; v_call: TRBV9; j_call: TRBJ1-2; d_call: TRBD1
cdr3_aa: CSAIAGVQETQYF; cdr3_nt: TGCAGTGCTATAGCGGGGGTTCAAGAGACCCAGTACTTC; clone_size: few; v_call: TRBV20-1; j_call: TRBJ2-5; d_call: TRBD2
cdr3_aa: CASSQDLRQDNSPLHF; cdr3_nt: TGCGCCAGCAGCCAAGATCTCCGACAGGATAATTCACCCCTCCACTTT; clone_size: few; v_call: TRBV4-3; j_call: TRBJ1-6; d_call: -
cdr3_aa: CASSRTLLYGYTF; cdr3_nt: TGTGCCAGCAGTAGGACACTACTCTATGGCTACACCTTC; clone_size: many; v_call: TRBV6-1; j_call: TRBJ1-2; d_call: -
cdr3_aa: CASSFPAGYTGELFF; cdr3_nt: TGTGCCAGCAGTTTCCCTGCCGGGTACACCGGGGAGCTGTTTTTT; clone_size: few; v_call: TRBV6-5; j_call: TRBJ2-2; d_call: -
cdr3_aa: CASRQLHRGNSPLHF; cdr3_nt: TGTGCCAGCAGGCAACTGCACAGGGGAAATTCACCCCTCCACTTT; clone_size: few; v_call: TRBV6-1; j_call: TRBJ1-6; d_call: TRBD1
cdr3_aa: CASSGFRNQPQHF; cdr3_nt: TGTGCCAGCAGTGGTTTTCGCAATCAGCCCCAGCATTTT; clone_size: -; v_call: TRBV7-2; j_call: TRBJ1-5; d_call: -
cdr3_aa: CASRSPGTRSDTQYF; cdr3_nt: TGTGCCAGCCGCTCTCCCGGGACTAGATCCGATACGCAGTATTTT; clone_size: few; v_call: TRBV6-1; j_call: TRBJ2-3; d_call: TRBD2
cdr3_aa: CASSGATGNYGYTF; cdr3_nt: TGCGCCAGCAGCGGTGCGACAGGGAACTATGGCTACACCTTC; clone_size: many; v_call: TRBV5-1; j_call: TRBJ1-2; d_call: TRBD1
cdr3_aa: CASSSRDSGPGELFF; cdr3_nt: TGCGCCAGCAGCTCCCGGGACTCCGGCCCCGGGGAGCTGTTTTTT; clone_size: -; v_call: TRBV4-3; j_call: TRBJ2-2; d_call: -
cdr3_aa: CASSSTTGSEQYF; cdr3_nt: TGTGCCAGCAGCTCAACGACGGGAAGCGAGCAGTACTTC; clone_size: -; v_call: TRBV11-2; j_call: TRBJ2-7; d_call: -
cdr3_aa: CASSQTYAEAFF; cdr3_nt: TGTGCCAGCAGCCAGACATACGCTGAAGCTTTCTTT; clone_size: few; v_call: TRBV3-1; j_call: TRBJ1-1; d_call: -
cdr3_aa: CSPETVDVGYTF; cdr3_nt: TGCAGTCCCGAGACAGTAGACGTGGGCTACACCTTC; clone_size: few; v_call: TRBV20-1; j_call: TRBJ1-2; d_call: -
cdr3_aa: CASGEAGRETQYF; cdr3_nt: TGTGCCAGCGGAGAGGCGGGGAGGGAGACCCAGTACTTC; clone_size: -; v_call: TRBV12-3/TRBV12-4; j_call: TRBJ2-5; d_call: -
cdr3_aa: CASSAPRSSDTQYF; cdr3_nt: TGTGCCAGCAGCGCCCCTCGGTCTTCAGATACGCAGTATTTT; clone_size: few; v_call: TRBV9; j_call: TRBJ2-3; d_call: -